A single sample is the source of the 14 T cell receptor beta chains below, sequenced in a study of blood T cell repertoires in COVID-19. Repertoires were generated with immunoSEQ multiplex PCR, while TCRdb's copy carries only in-frame clones and drops some. The sample includes about 320,000 clones, more than 90% of them seen just once. Source material: PBMCs or T cells enriched from blood (not recorded which). These receptors came from a woman between 25 and 40 years old who had been exposed to COVID-19.

The chain has TRBV19 and TRBJ1-1; D remains ambiguous. V shed 5 bases and J shed 4 bases, with 14 bases lying between them. CDR3 length: 14 residues. Germline V gene data show CDR1 as LNHDA and CDR2 as SQIVND (reference sequence). This CDR3 is CASSEGRESTEAFF. The CDR3 DNA is TGTGCCAGTAGTGAGGGAAGGGAGAGCACTGAAGCTTTCTTT. The variable domain in full, with the rest retrieved from reference TRBV19 and TRBJ1-1, is DGGITQSPKYLFRKEGQNVTLSCEQNLNHDAMYWYRQDPGQGLRLIYYSQIVNDFQKGDIAEGYSVSREKKESFPLTVTSAQKNPTAFYLCASSEGRESTEAFFGQGTRLTVV.

The rearrangement links TRBV5-8 to TRBJ2-7, with D perhaps matching TRBD1 (6 bases). Trimming shortened V by 6 bases and J by 6 bases, and 10 bases separated the two germline ends. Germline-derived CDR1 and CDR2 are SGHTS and YDEGEE. The CDR3 sequence is 11 residues long. CDR3 residues: CASTEGGEQYF. The CDR3 DNA reads as TGTGCCAGCACCGAAGGGGGCGAGCAGTACTTC.

The chain has TRBV20-1 and TRBJ1-1, with 11 bases fitting TRBD1. Germline CDR1 DFQATT, CDR2 SNEGSKA (reference sequence). With V trimmed by 3 bases and J by 4 bases, 10 bases remained unmatched. This CDR3 has 16 amino acids. CDR3 nucleotides: TGCAGTGCTAGTAACGGACAGGGGGCTCGAGGCACTGAAGCTTTCTTT. Protein sequence: CSASNGQGARGTEAFF.

The J gene is TRBJ1-1, the V gene TRBV7-9; D is unclear. The germline CDR1 and CDR2 sequences are SEHNR and FQNEAQ (reference sequence). Trimming left V 0 bases short and J 0 bases short, with 11 bases between. The CDR3 totals 16 residues. In DNA form, the CDR3 reads TGTGCCAGCAGCTTAGCGGGCAGAAACCTGAACACTGAAGCTTTCTTT. Protein product: CASSLAGRNLNTEAFF.

The chain is built from TRBV19 and TRBJ1-5; 10 positions agree with TRBD1. The CDR3 has 13 residues. The junction had 3 bases not matched to a gene; V was cut back by 6 bases and J by 7 bases. Germline loops: CDR1 LNHDA, CDR2 SQIVND (reference sequence). The CDR3, as DNA: TGTGCCAGTAGCCGGGACAGGGGACAGCCCCAGCATTTT. Its protein is CASSRDRGQPQHF.

The V gene is TRBV18, the J gene TRBJ2-1; 11 bases match TRBD2. CDR3 length: 15 amino acids. CDR1 and CDR2 (germline): KGHSH, LQKENI. The V and J ends lost 3 bases and 7 bases, in that order; junction bases with no gene match: 5. CDR3 loop: CASSPELAGVNEQFF. The CDR3 coding sequence is TGTGCCAGCTCACCCGAACTAGCGGGGGTAAATGAGCAGTTCTTC.

The chain employs TRBV5-4 and TRBJ1-2, with a weak D call TRBD1 (5 bases). V lost 4 bases and J 8 bases, leaving 18 bases between the germline ends. Per the germline V gene, CDR1 is SGHNT and CDR2 is YYREEE (reference sequence). The CDR3 is made up of 14 amino acids. The CDR3 loop is CASSHGTESVGYTF. The CDR3 DNA sequence: TGTGCCAGCAGCCACGGGACTGAATCTGTGGGCTACACCTTC.

V and J are TRBV5-8 and TRBJ1-1; D is ambiguous. V was pared by 0 bases and J by 6 bases, with 9 bases between. The germline CDR1 and CDR2 sequences are SGHTS and YDEGEE. The CDR3 runs to 13 residues. CDR3 loop: CASSLVMAAEAFF. In DNA form, the CDR3 reads TGTGCCAGCAGCTTGGTGATGGCAGCTGAAGCTTTCTTT. Based on the CDR3 plus reference TRBV5-8 and TRBJ1-1, the full variable domain is EAGVTQSPTHLIKTRGQQATLRCSPISGHTSVYWYQQALGLGLQFLLWYDEGEERNRGNFPPRFSGRQFPNYSSELNVNALELEDSALYLCASSLVMAAEAFFGQGTRLTVV.

The gene calls are TRBV10-3 and TRBJ1-2; maybe TRBD1 (6 bases). The CDR3 consists of 15 residues. CDR1 and CDR2 (germline): ENHRY, SYGVKD. The germline V and J ends were trimmed by 7 bases and 5 bases, with 20 bases remaining between them. The CDR3 DNA reads as TGTGCCATCAACAACGGACAGAGCCGGGTTTATGGCTACACCTTC. Translation: CAINNGQSRVYGYTF.

This clone showed up just once. This chain uses TRBV5-1 with TRBJ2-5, with D possibly TRBD2 on 7 matching bases. The CDR3 sequence is 14 residues long. From germline, CDR1 is SGHRS and CDR2 YFSETQ. V was cut by 2 bases and J by 4 bases, with 12 bases left in between. Here the CDR3 DNA reads TGCGCCAGCAGCTTTCAGGGGAGGGGAGAGACCCAGTACTTC. As protein: CASSFQGRGETQYF.

The V call is TRBV19, the J call TRBJ1-2; 7 nucleotides match TRBD1. After removal of 8 bases from V and 2 bases from J, the junction contained 8 bases not matched to a gene. Germline V gives CDR1 LNHDA, CDR2 SQIVND (reference sequence). This CDR3 contains 14 residues. The CDR3 loop is CASHRLGQNYGYTF. The DNA of the CDR3 is TGTGCCAGTCATCGCTTGGGACAGAACTATGGCTACACCTTC.

V is TRBV7-2 and J is TRBJ2-1; 9 positions match TRBD1. Germline V gene lookup returns CDR1 SGHTA and CDR2 FQGNSA. V lost 6 bases, J lost 7 bases, and 7 bases stayed unmatched. There are 14 residues in the CDR3. The CDR3 sequence is CASSSQGAQNEQFF. In nucleotides, the CDR3 is TGTGCCAGCAGTTCACAGGGGGCTCAGAATGAGCAGTTCTTC.

V usage is TRBV19 and J usage is TRBJ2-5, with D possibly being TRBD2 (5 bases). Between the trimmed V and J ends, which lost 3 bases and 5 bases, there was a span of 10 bases. Germline V gene lookup returns CDR1 LNHDA and CDR2 SQIVND (reference sequence). This CDR3 is 13 amino acids long. In nucleotides, the CDR3 is TGTGCCAGTAGTATGGGCCTAGCCGAGACCCAGTACTTC. Its translation is CASSMGLAETQYF.

The chain combines TRBV20-1 with TRBJ1-5, with D possibly matching TRBD1 (5 bases). The CDR3 spans 18 residues. Trimming stripped 3 bases from V and 1 base from J, with 22 bases between. Germline loops: CDR1 DFQATT, CDR2 SNEGSKA (reference sequence). The CDR3 loop is CSASLPGLDQGSNQPQHF. The CDR3 nucleotides read TGCAGTGCTAGTCTTCCGGGACTCGACCAAGGGAGCAATCAGCCCCAGCATTTT.